One and the same sample provided the 25 T cell receptor beta chains below, sequenced in a study of T cell repertoires in cytomegalovirus infection. TCRdb reprocessed the reads via MiXCR and lists one record per CDR3 protein. The sample shows 200,000 or so distinct CDR3 sequences, roughly 19% of them seen only once. The sequenced sample was PBMCs. Receptors originate from a human donor in good health (CMV status not recorded). Some clones in this sample may be carry-over from other donors' samples.

This clonotype was detected ten times or more. The V call is TRBV12-3 or TRBV12-4, the J call TRBJ2-4; 8 nucleotides match TRBD1. J lost 6 bases, V lost 4 bases, and 5 bases had no gene match. There are 14 residues in the CDR3. This CDR3 is CASSSSRGRNIQYF. Written as DNA, the CDR3 is TGTGCCAGCAGTTCGAGCAGGGGGCGAAACATTCAGTACTTC.

This chain links TRBV6-4 with TRBJ2-1; TRBD1 is a possible D gene (5 bases). Germline V gene lookup returns CDR1 MRHNA and CDR2 SNTAGT. Between the trimmed V and J ends, which lost 0 bases and 8 bases, there was a span of 26 bases. This CDR3 is 19 amino acids long. CDR3 loop: CASSDSTLGYRPLRDEQFF. The CDR3 DNA follows: TGTGCCAGCAGTGACTCGACGTTAGGTTACAGGCCCCTTCGGGATGAGCAGTTCTTC.

The chain employs TRBV19 and TRBJ2-6; D is perhaps TRBD1 (6 bases). This CDR3 has 16 residues. Between the trimmed V and J ends, which lost 7 bases and 2 bases, there was a span of 15 bases. Germline V gives CDR1 LNHDA, CDR2 SQIVND (reference sequence). CDR3 DNA sequence: TGTGCCAGTACCAAGTATCAGGGGCCTGGGGCCAACGTCCTGACTTTC. It specifies CASTKYQGPGANVLTF.

This clonotype has ten or more counts. The chain couples TRBV7-2 to TRBJ1-1, with 8 bases aligning to TRBD1. This CDR3 comprises 14 residues. CDR1 is SGHTA, CDR2 FQGNSA, per germline. J was trimmed by 1 base and V by 5 bases; bases with no gene match: 3. CDR3 DNA sequence: TGTGCCAGCAGCCCACAGGGGGAGAACACTGAAGCTTTCTTT. Residues: CASSPQGENTEAFF.

This chain links TRBV7-2 with TRBJ1-4, with 8 bases lining up with TRBD1. The CDR3 has 14 residues. The ends lost 4 bases at V and 8 bases at J; junction bases unmatched: 6. The V gene's germline CDR1 is SGHTA and CDR2 FQGNSA. For the CDR3, the DNA is TGTGCCAGCAGCTGGACAGGGAGAGGAGAAAAACTGTTTTTT. This gives the protein CASSWTGRGEKLFF. The complete variable domain, with remaining parts taken from reference TRBV7-2 and TRBJ1-4, reads GAGVSQSPSNKVTEKGKDVELRCDPISGHTALYWYRQSLGQGLEFLIYFQGNSAPDKSGLPSDRFSAERTGGSVSTLTIQRTQQEDSAVYLCASSWTGRGEKLFFGSGTQLSVL.

The rearrangement links TRBV27 to TRBJ2-2, with D perhaps TRBD1 (5 bases). Trimming stripped 3 bases from V and 1 base from J, with 9 bases between. Germline CDR1 is MNHEY and CDR2 is SMNVEV (reference sequence). The CDR3 has 15 amino acids. The CDR3 loop is CASSLTRVNTGELFF. CDR3 bases: TGTGCCAGCAGTTTGACCAGGGTGAACACCGGGGAGCTGTTTTTT.

A single count supports this clonotype. The chain couples TRBV5-6 to TRBJ2-1; D ambiguous. V was pared by 0 bases and J by 0 bases, with 7 bases between. The CDR3 length is 15 residues. The germline V gene encodes CDR1 SGHDT and CDR2 YYEEEE. The CDR3 DNA reads TGTGCCAGCAGCTTGGTGACCTCCTCCTACAATGAGCAGTTCTTC. Protein: CASSLVTSSYNEQFF.

This clonotype appeared many times. The genes are TRBV7-2 and TRBJ1-6; 9 bases match TRBD1. The length of the CDR3 is 14 residues. The germline CDR1 and CDR2 sequences are SGHTA and FQGNSA. J gave up 10 bases and V 5 bases, and 6 bases lay outside the gene matches. The CDR3 region has the DNA TGTGCCAGCAGCCATGGGACAGGGAGCTCACCCCTCCACTTT. Residues: CASSHGTGSSPLHF.

This clonotype has at least ten counts. The V call is TRBV7-8, the J call TRBJ1-5, with D uncertain. Germline values: CDR1 SGHVS, CDR2 FQNEAQ. Trimming removed 3 bases from V and 5 bases from J, with 11 bases in between. The CDR3 extends over 14 amino acids. The CDR3 sequence is CASSFGQNYQPQHF. The CDR3 DNA follows: TGTGCCAGCAGCTTTGGTCAGAACTATCAGCCCCAGCATTTT.

This clonotype came up many times. The rearrangement uses TRBV7-3 and TRBJ1-6; D is undetermined. V was clipped by 4 bases and J by 0 bases, with 16 bases between them. Germline loops: CDR1 SGHTA, CDR2 FQGTGA. This CDR3 spans 18 amino acids. As DNA, the CDR3 is TGTGCCAGCAGCTCCATCGGCCGGGCAAGCTCCTATAATTCACCCCTCCACTTT. Residues: CASSSIGRASSYNSPLHF.

This chain links TRBV5-4 with TRBJ2-7, with 7 positions matching TRBD2. V dropped 4 bases and J dropped 0; count of bases not matched to a gene: 7. This CDR3 spans 15 amino acids. Per germline, CDR1 SGHNT and CDR2 YYREEE (reference sequence). The CDR3 DNA reads TGTGCCAGCAGCCCTGGCGGGGGTTTCTCCTACGAGCAGTACTTC. Translated, it gives CASSPGGGFSYEQYF. The variable domain in full, with the rest retrieved from reference TRBV5-4 and TRBJ2-7, is ETGVTQSPTHLIKTRGQQVTLRCSSQSGHNTVSWYQQALGQGPQFIFQYYREEENGRGNFPPRFSGLQFPNYSSELNVNALELDDSALYLCASSPGGGFSYEQYFGPGTRLTVT.

This chain links TRBV12-3 or TRBV12-4 with TRBJ1-1; perhaps TRBD1 as D (6 bases). V dropped 3 bases and J dropped 4 bases, with 12 bases sitting between them. There are 14 residues in the CDR3. The CDR3: CASSLCFRGTEAFF. The CDR3 bases are TGTGCCAGCAGTTTGTGCTTCAGGGGCACTGAAGCTTTCTTT.

This clonotype was counted at least ten times. V and J are TRBV6-1 and TRBJ2-3; tentatively, D is TRBD2 (6 bases). Germline-derived CDR1 and CDR2 are MNHNS and SASEGT. Trimming stripped 7 bases from V and 3 bases from J, with 11 bases between. The length of the CDR3 is 13 residues. The CDR3 DNA is TGTGCCAGCACTAAACGGGGGACAGATACGCAGTATTTT. This codes for CASTKRGTDTQYF.

This clonotype was recorded at least ten times. This chain connects TRBV7-2 to TRBJ2-1, with D unclear. The CDR3 has 15 residues. The germline V gene has CDR1 SGHTA and CDR2 FQGNSA. V lost 5 bases to trimming and J lost 5 bases, with 16 bases between them. The CDR3 region has the DNA TGTGCCAGCAGCCTTAACCCTATCTACCACAATGAGCAGTTCTTC. Protein product: CASSLNPIYHNEQFF.

This clonotype was seen many times. The V and J genes are TRBV7-2 and TRBJ1-2, with D possibly being TRBD1 (6 bases). The germline V gene has CDR1 SGHTA and CDR2 FQGNSA. Between the trimmed V and J ends, which lost 1 base and 8 bases, there was a span of 11 bases. This CDR3 is built from 13 residues. CDR3 sequence (DNA): TGTGCCAGCAGCTTAGACAGGGTGTCGGGCTACACCTTC. This gives the protein CASSLDRVSGYTF.

This chain joins TRBV10-3 and TRBJ2-1; 7 nucleotides agree with TRBD1. The CDR3 has 14 residues. Germline lookup yields CDR1 ENHRY and CDR2 SYGVKD. V lost 0 bases to trimming and J lost 4 bases; unmatched junction nucleotides: 0. CDR3 sequence (DNA): TGTGCCATCAGTGAGTCGGGACAGTACAATGAGCAGTTCTTC. Translation: CAISESGQYNEQFF.

This clonotype was counted only a few times. This sequence joins TRBV12-3 or TRBV12-4 and TRBJ2-3, with a possible D match to TRBD1 (5 bases). This CDR3 spans 13 amino acids. Trimming took off 7 bases at V and 0 bases at J, with 8 bases between the two ends. This CDR3 is CASKTDSTDTQYF. The DNA of the CDR3 is TGTGCCAGCAAGACAGATAGCACAGATACGCAGTATTTT.

The table lists this clonotype with a few counts. The chain recombines TRBV19 with TRBJ1-5; perhaps TRBD1 as D (5 bases). This CDR3 contains 15 residues. V was pared by 7 bases and J by 6 bases, with 19 bases between. Per germline, CDR1 LNHDA and CDR2 SQIVND (reference sequence). CDR3 DNA: TGTGCCAGTATGGGGACTCCCGCCCGGGGTCAGCCCCAGCATTTT. This encodes CASMGTPARGQPQHF.

Many counts were recorded for this clonotype. The chain joins TRBV4-1 to TRBJ2-3; the D gene is possibly TRBD1 (5 bases). Germline loops: CDR1 MGHRA, CDR2 YSYEKL. The ends were cut back, 4 bases at V and 6 bases at J, with 5 bases in the middle. The CDR3 extends over 11 amino acids. The DNA for the CDR3 is TGCGCCAGCAGCCCAGGGGATACGCAGTATTTT. It translates to CASSPGDTQYF.

At least ten counts were recorded for this clonotype. This rearrangement joins TRBV7-2 to TRBJ2-5; 11 nucleotides align to TRBD2. With V trimmed by 6 bases and J by 4 bases, 7 bases remained unmatched. The CDR3 is made up of 15 amino acids. The germline gives CDR1 SGHTA, CDR2 FQGNSA. The CDR3 region has the DNA TGTGCCAGCAGTCCCACTAGCGGGAGCGGAGAGACCCAGTACTTC. Translation: CASSPTSGSGETQYF.

Ten or more counts support this clonotype. The chain uses TRBV6-2 or TRBV6-3 and TRBJ1-5, with 9 positions matching TRBD1. Trimming at V came to 7 bases and at J to 4 bases, leaving 5 bases not matched to a gene. The CDR3 totals 14 residues. Germline CDR1 reads MNHEY; CDR2 reads SVGEGT. The CDR3 nucleotides read TGTGCCAGCACCACCGGGACAGGGAATCAGCCCCAGCATTTT. As protein: CASTTGTGNQPQHF.

V and J are TRBV27 and TRBJ2-2, with 11 bases identical to TRBD2. Germline V gene data show CDR1 as MNHEY and CDR2 as SMNVEV (reference sequence). After removal of 10 bases from V and 7 bases from J, the junction contained 11 bases not matched to a gene. The CDR3 is 15 residues long. The CDR3 spells CATKLAGGPIGELFF. The CDR3 nucleotides read TGTGCCACCAAATTAGCGGGGGGGCCGATCGGGGAGCTGTTTTTT.

This clonotype was observed a few times. The chain combines TRBV28 with TRBJ2-7, with TRBD1 as a possible D gene (7 bases). Germline V gene lookup returns CDR1 MDHEN and CDR2 SYDVKM. V lost 5 bases and J 4 bases, leaving 12 bases between the germline ends. The CDR3 spans 13 residues. The chain's CDR3 is CASSVQGRYEQYF. In DNA form, the CDR3 reads TGTGCCAGCAGTGTACAGGGGAGGTACGAGCAGTACTTC. The full variable domain, its missing parts supplied by reference TRBV28 and TRBJ2-7, is DVKVTQSSRYLVKRTGEKVFLECVQDMDHENMFWYRQDPGLGLRLIYFSYDVKMKEKGDIPEGYSVSREKKERFSLILESASTNQTSMYLCASSVQGRYEQYFGPGTRLTVT.

In its sample, this clonotype was seen a few times. A junction end diverges from the germline sequence, so it may reflect a read error. The V and J genes are TRBV7-9 and TRBJ2-4, with TRBD2 matching over 7 bases. CDR1 is SEHNR and CDR2 is FQNEAQ in the germline V gene (reference sequence). This CDR3 has 14 residues. For the CDR3, the DNA is TGTGCCAGCAGCTCGGCCCTAGCGGATGAACCCGTAGACTTC. This encodes CASSSALADEPVDF.

The chain employs TRBV24-1 and TRBJ2-1; TRBD1 might be the D (6 bases). V lost 5 bases, J lost 4 bases, and 14 bases lay in between. The V gene's germline CDR1 is KGHDR and CDR2 SFDVKD. This CDR3 has 15 residues. For the CDR3, the DNA is TGTGCCACCAGTGTGGGGGACACCTTATACAATGAGCAGTTCTTC. It translates to CATSVGDTLYNEQFF.